This T cell receptor (beta chain) was captured in a study of blood T cell repertoires in COVID-19. For the study at large: From T cells, B-cell-depleted T cells, or PBMCs came the material, which was cDNA or gDNA.

Clones were sequenced by immunoSEQ multiplex PCR, and TCRdb holds only the in-frame ones, with some missing. Altogether around 260,000 clones are present, 80% to 85% being singletons, with the ten largest covering around 4%. The CDR3 is made up of 15 amino acids. Trimming stripped 0 bases from V and 0 bases from J, with 8 bases between. Germline V lookup: CDR1 SGDLS, CDR2 YYNGEE. The source is a man in his sixties with acute or convalescent COVID-19. The chain has TRBV9 and TRBJ2-3; D remains unclear. Sample: peripheral blood. The CDR3 DNA follows: TGTGCCAGCAGCGTAGGAATCCAGAGCACAGATACGCAGTATTTT. As protein: CASSVGIQSTDTQYF.